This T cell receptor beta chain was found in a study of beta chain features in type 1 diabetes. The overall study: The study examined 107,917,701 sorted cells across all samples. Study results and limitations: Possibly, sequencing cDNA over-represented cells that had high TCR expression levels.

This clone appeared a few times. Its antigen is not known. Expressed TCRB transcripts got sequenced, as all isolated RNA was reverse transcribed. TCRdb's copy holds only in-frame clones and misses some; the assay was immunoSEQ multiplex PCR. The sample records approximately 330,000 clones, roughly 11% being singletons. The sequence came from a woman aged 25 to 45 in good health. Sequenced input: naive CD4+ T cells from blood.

The CDR3 sequence is CASAKTSGTYNEQFF. The CDR3 DNA follows: TGCGCCAGCGCAAAAACTAGCGGGACTTACAATGAGCAGTTCTTC. V is TRBV5-1 and J is TRBJ2-1; 10 positions match TRBD2. With V trimmed by 7 bases and J by 4 bases, 8 bases remained unmatched. Germline CDR1 and CDR2: SGHRS and YFSETQ. The CDR3 runs 15 residues.